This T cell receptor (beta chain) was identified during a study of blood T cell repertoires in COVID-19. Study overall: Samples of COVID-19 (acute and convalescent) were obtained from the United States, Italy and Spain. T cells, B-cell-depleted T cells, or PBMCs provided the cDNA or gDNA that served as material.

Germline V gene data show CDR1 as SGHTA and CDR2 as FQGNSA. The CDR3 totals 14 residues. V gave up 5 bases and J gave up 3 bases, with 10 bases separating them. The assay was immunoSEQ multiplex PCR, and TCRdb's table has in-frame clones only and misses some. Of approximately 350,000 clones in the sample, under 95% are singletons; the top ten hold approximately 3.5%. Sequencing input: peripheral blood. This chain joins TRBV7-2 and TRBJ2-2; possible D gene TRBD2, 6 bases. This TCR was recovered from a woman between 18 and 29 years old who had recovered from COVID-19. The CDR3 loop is CASSLDYYTGELFF. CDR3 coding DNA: TGTGCCAGCAGCCTGGACTATTACACCGGGGAGCTGTTTTTT. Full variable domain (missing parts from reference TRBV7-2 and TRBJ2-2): GAGVSQSPSNKVTEKGKDVELRCDPISGHTALYWYRQSLGQGLEFLIYFQGNSAPDKSGLPSDRFSAERTGGSVSTLTIQRTQQEDSAVYLCASSLDYYTGELFFGEGSRLTVL.